This T cell receptor (beta chain) was sequenced for a study of control samples from healthy donors and cancer patients. Trimming stripped 2 bases from V and 1 base from J, with 16 bases between. Germline V lookup: CDR1 SGHRS, CDR2 YFSETQ. The CDR3 spans 16 residues. Generated by immunoSEQ multiplex PCR, the TCRdb table keeps only in-frame clones and is missing some. This table holds 200,000 or so clones, 90% to 95% found once. This clone was detected only once. The source material was blood. This TCR derives from a man aged 50-59 years in good health. V gene TRBV5-1 combines with J gene TRBJ2-7; tentative D call: TRBD1 (6 bases). The CDR3 region is CASSLLIGRGSYEQYF. The CDR3, as DNA: TGCGCCAGCAGCTTACTTATTGGCAGGGGATCCTACGAGCAGTACTTC.